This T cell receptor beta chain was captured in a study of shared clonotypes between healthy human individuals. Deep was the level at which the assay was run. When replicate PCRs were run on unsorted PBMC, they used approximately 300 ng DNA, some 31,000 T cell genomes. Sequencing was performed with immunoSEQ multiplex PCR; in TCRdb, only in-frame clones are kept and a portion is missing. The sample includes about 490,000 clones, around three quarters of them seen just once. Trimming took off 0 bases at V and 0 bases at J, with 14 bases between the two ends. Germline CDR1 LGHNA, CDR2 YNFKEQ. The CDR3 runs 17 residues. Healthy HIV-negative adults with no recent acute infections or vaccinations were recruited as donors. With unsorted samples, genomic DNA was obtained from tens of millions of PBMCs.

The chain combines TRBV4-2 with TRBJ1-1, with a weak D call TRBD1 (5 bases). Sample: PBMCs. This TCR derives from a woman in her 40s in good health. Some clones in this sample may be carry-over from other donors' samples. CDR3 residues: CASSQDDRGRMNTEAFF. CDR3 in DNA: TGTGCCAGCAGCCAAGATGATCGGGGCAGGATGAACACTGAAGCTTTCTTT.